This is a list of T cell receptor beta chains from one sample in a study of T cells after yellow fever vaccination. TCRdb re-analysed the 5' RACE reads in MiXCR, keeping a single row per CDR3 protein. The table has 250,000 to 300,000 distinct CDR3 sequences, around 5.2% seen once. This sample comprised CD4+ T cells sorted from PBMCs, obtained on the day of the yellow fever booster vaccination. The receptor source for this set is a young man who received the YFV17D yellow fever vaccine. Each CDR3 is given with its conserved first and last residue.

CDR3aa: CASSQGFNTEAFF
v_gene: TRBV12-3/TRBV12-4
j_gene: TRBJ1-1

CDR3aa: CASSPPWAYNEQFF
v_gene: TRBV5-8
j_gene: TRBJ2-1

CDR3aa: CASSISTDTQYF
v_gene: TRBV7-2
j_gene: TRBJ2-3

CDR3aa: CASSRQGGEAFF
v_gene: TRBV12-3/TRBV12-4
j_gene: TRBJ1-1

CDR3aa: CASSPAAKNIQYF
v_gene: TRBV9
j_gene: TRBJ2-4

CDR3aa: CSPCEGETQYF
v_gene: TRBV29-1
j_gene: TRBJ2-5

CDR3aa: CAWSPNGAGEEKLFF
v_gene: TRBV30
j_gene: TRBJ1-4

CDR3aa: CSAIRDGNEKLFF
v_gene: TRBV20-1
j_gene: TRBJ1-4

CDR3aa: CASSATGTGGETQYF
v_gene: TRBV25-1
j_gene: TRBJ2-5

CDR3aa: CASSFQGAVTGELFF
v_gene: TRBV12-3/TRBV12-4
j_gene: TRBJ2-2

CDR3aa: CSARNPRSGNEQFF
v_gene: TRBV20-1
j_gene: TRBJ2-1

CDR3aa: CATSVLEEGGLAKNIQYF
v_gene: TRBV24-1
j_gene: TRBJ2-4

CDR3aa: CASSERAAYGYTF
v_gene: TRBV2
j_gene: TRBJ1-2

CDR3aa: CASRPQGRGETQYF
v_gene: TRBV12-3/TRBV12-4
j_gene: TRBJ2-5

CDR3aa: CASSQVEGAGELFF
v_gene: TRBV4-3
j_gene: TRBJ2-2

CDR3aa: CASSTGQGLNTEAFF
v_gene: TRBV12-3/TRBV12-4
j_gene: TRBJ1-1

CDR3aa: CSVSTQRSTGELFF
v_gene: TRBV29-1
j_gene: TRBJ2-2

CDR3aa: CASSELSGVNTGELFF
v_gene: TRBV5-1
j_gene: TRBJ2-2

CDR3aa: CASRLKAGELFF
v_gene: TRBV27
j_gene: TRBJ2-2

CDR3aa: CASSYGDSRHTDTQYF
v_gene: TRBV5-1
j_gene: TRBJ2-3

CDR3aa: CSAREGRRANGYTF
v_gene: TRBV20-1
j_gene: TRBJ1-2

CDR3aa: CARKKTAAETQYF
v_gene: TRBV6-5
j_gene: TRBJ2-5

CDR3aa: CASSLQGANEQYF
v_gene: TRBV7-9
j_gene: TRBJ2-7

CDR3aa: CASSWGLVETQYF
v_gene: TRBV5-1
j_gene: TRBJ2-5

CDR3aa: CASSQDFGGRGDSLEQFF
v_gene: TRBV4-3
j_gene: TRBJ2-1

CDR3aa: CSARLPLTDLNTEAFF
v_gene: TRBV20-1
j_gene: TRBJ1-1